This TCR beta chain was observed in a study of T cell responses to AZD1222 COVID-19 vaccine. General study points: The span of vaccine-associated CD4 TCRs extended across spike, with dominance at 160-218 and 743-854. It was only after the peak T cell response that any repertoires were sampled.

Concerning this clone itself: What it binds is not known.

Germline CDR1 MRHNA, CDR2 SNTAGT. V lost 5 bases and J 5 bases, leaving 14 bases between the germline ends. The CDR3 is 14 amino acids. This table comes from immunoSEQ multiplex PCR, and its TCRdb copy is limited to in-frame clones, with some not included. The sample consists of about 180,000 clones, just over 85% of them appearing once. Sample: peripheral blood, taken on day 0 of AZD1222 vaccination. This chain joins TRBV6-4 and TRBJ2-3; D gene uncertain. The receptor's source is an adult in good health. The CDR3 sequence: CASSRDVSRDTQYF. CDR3 bases: TGTGCCAGCAGTCGCGACGTCAGTCGAGATACGCAGTATTTT.